This T cell receptor (beta chain) is from a study of blood T cells in healthy people across ages. For the study at large: Capture via template switching afforded approximately one barcoded beta molecule per two T cells.

V lost 4 bases and J 2 bases, leaving 14 bases between the germline ends. This CDR3 comprises 14 residues. Germline CDR1 SQVTM, CDR2 ANQGSEA. About this clonotype: Its antigen is unidentified.

Every sample gave at least 5.5 micrograms of total RNA when it was extracted. General observations from the study: Researchers deemed the diversity estimates from one million T cells underestimates.

The use of a sample-barcoded 5' primer and a J-beta primer mix characterized a second PCR of about 7 to 12 cycles. Each CDR3 protein is one row after TCRdb ran MiXCR on the 5' RACE reads. This sample yields about 830,000 distinct CDR3 sequences, of which approximately 65% are seen a single time; 25% to 35% belongs to the top ten. This clonotype was sampled from a man aged 25 to 40 in good health. The J gene is TRBJ2-5, the V gene TRBV29-1, with D possibly being TRBD2 (7 bases). Material for sequencing was blood. Here the CDR3 reads CSVVGGGGQETQYF. CDR3 nucleotides: TGCAGCGTTGTGGGGGGCGGGGGACAAGAGACCCAGTACTTC.